This T cell receptor (beta chain) was retrieved from a study of blood T cell repertoires in COVID-19. In the original processing: Estimates of nucleated cell counts were drawn from the amplification of reference gene primers. TCRdb's table, derived via immunoSEQ multiplex PCR, lists solely in-frame clones and lacks some. V and J calls and clone size follow that table, whereas D and trimming were derived from the DNA. The table lists roughly 200,000 clones, roughly 84% of them singletons. The source material was peripheral blood. This TCR was recovered from a human donor in a cohort sampled during active COVID-19.

CDR3 bases: TGTGCCAGCAGCTCCGGGACTAGCGGGTACGAGCAGTACTTC. This gives the protein CASSSGTSGYEQYF. The chain combines TRBV7-9 with TRBJ2-7; 12 bases agree with TRBD2. The CDR3 is made up of 14 amino acids. In germline, CDR1 is SEHNR, CDR2 FQNEAQ (reference sequence). Trimming removed 4 bases from V and 4 bases from J; junction bases left unmatched: 2. The full variable domain, with the rest looked up from reference TRBV7-9 and TRBJ2-7, is DTGVSQNPRHKITKRGQNVTFRCDPISEHNRLYWYRQTLGQGPEFLTYFQNEAQLEKSRLLSDRFSAERPKGSFSTLEIQRTEQGDSAMYLCASSSGTSGYEQYFGPGTRLTVT.